The 12 T cell receptor beta chains below all came from one sample that was sequenced in a study of T cell changes during pregnancy in multiple sclerosis. Here immunoSEQ multiplex PCR was the method, and the copy in TCRdb shows in-frame clones only, minus some. In the table there are 45,000 to 60,000 clones, approximately 90% of which are singletons. The source material was peripheral blood, sampled in the first trimester of pregnancy. These receptor sequences come from a female donor with multiple sclerosis, enrolled in a pregnancy study.

The chain is built from TRBV7-2 and TRBJ1-2, with 10 bases aligning to TRBD1. CDR1 SGHTA and CDR2 FQGNSA come from the germline V gene. With V trimmed by 5 bases and J by 6 bases, 9 bases remained unmatched. This CDR3 spans 15 amino acids. The CDR3 spells CASSADRGRRDGYTF. The CDR3 bases are TGTGCCAGCAGCGCAGACAGGGGGCGTCGGGATGGCTACACCTTC.

The CDR3 sequence is CASSEEGTGPYEQYF. The CDR3 DNA is TGTGCCAGCAGTGAAGAAGGGACAGGGCCCTACGAGCAGTACTTC. This chain connects TRBV6-1 to TRBJ2-7; 9 bases line up with TRBD1. In germline, CDR1 is MNHNS, CDR2 SASEGT. The V gene end was trimmed by 1 base and the J gene end by 2 bases; junction bases not matched to a gene: 3. CDR3 length: 15 residues.

The rearrangement uses TRBV28 and TRBJ1-6; 8 bases agree with TRBD1. From germline, CDR1 is MDHEN and CDR2 SYDVKM. With 6 bases clipped from V and 10 bases from J, the junction kept 8 bases outside the gene matches. The CDR3 runs to 14 residues. In nucleotides, the CDR3 is TGTGCCAGCAGATCACAGGGGGAGTGGTCACCCCTCCACTTT. This encodes CASRSQGEWSPLHF.

The chain is built from TRBV7-9 and TRBJ2-3; no firm D call. Trimming pared 5 bases from V and 10 bases from J, leaving 19 bases between. Germline lookup yields CDR1 SEHNR and CDR2 FQNEAQ (reference sequence). CDR3 size: 14 residues. The CDR3 DNA follows: TGTGCCAGCAGCCCCGCCCTGACTTCCTTTCCGCAGTATTTT. Its translation is CASSPALTSFPQYF.

The J gene is TRBJ2-1, the V gene TRBV18, with 8 bases that match TRBD2. With V trimmed by 0 bases and J by 0 bases, 1 base remained unmatched. The CDR3 has 16 amino acids. Germline lookup yields CDR1 KGHSH and CDR2 LQKENI. CDR3 in amino acids: CASSPPGGASYNEQFF. CDR3 nucleotide sequence: TGTGCCAGCTCACCACCCGGGGGGGCCTCCTACAATGAGCAGTTCTTC.

The chain couples TRBV7-2 to TRBJ2-2; no definite D call. Germline CDR1 and CDR2: SGHTA and FQGNSA. The CDR3 runs 15 residues. V shed 1 base and J shed 3 bases, with 9 bases lying between them. The CDR3 coding sequence is TGTGCCAGCAGCTTAGAGCGCTGGTACACCGGGGAGCTGTTTTTT. Protein product: CASSLERWYTGELFF.

This chain links TRBV5-1 with TRBJ2-3; a weak D match, TRBD2 (6 bases). The V end was cut by 7 bases, the J end by 3 bases, with 12 bases between. Germline-derived CDR1 and CDR2 are SGHRS and YFSETQ. This CDR3 spans 13 amino acids. The CDR3 loop reads CASHPGSTDTQYF. As DNA, the CDR3 is TGCGCCAGCCACCCCGGGAGTACAGATACGCAGTATTTT.

The V and J genes are TRBV5-1 and TRBJ1-3; 7 bases line up with TRBD1. Germline V gene lookup returns CDR1 SGHRS and CDR2 YFSETQ. V lost 5 bases and J lost 4; bases outside the gene matches: 6. The CDR3 spans 14 residues. The CDR3 region is CASSPGGRGNTIYF. The CDR3 region has the DNA TGCGCCAGCAGTCCAGGGGGGAGAGGAAACACCATATATTTT.

The V and J genes are TRBV29-1 and TRBJ2-3, with D perhaps matching TRBD2 (5 bases). Germline CDR1 SQVTM, CDR2 ANQGSEA. Trimming left V 8 bases short and J 3 bases short, with 9 bases between. This CDR3 has 11 residues. CDR3 residues: CSHGETDTQYF. In DNA form, the CDR3 reads TGCAGCCATGGGGAGACAGATACGCAGTATTTT.

The rearrangement uses TRBV12-5 and TRBJ2-7, with a tentative D call TRBD1 (5 bases). The CDR3 runs 13 residues. Trimming stripped 5 bases from V and 5 bases from J, with 13 bases between. Germline V gives CDR1 LGHNT, CDR2 FRNRAP. The CDR3 region has the DNA TGTGCTAGTGGTCGATCAGGGTTCGACGAGCAGTACTTC. This encodes CASGRSGFDEQYF.

CDR3 amino acids: CASSQGTGGDNSPLHF. The CDR3, as DNA: TGCGCCAGCAGCCAAGGGACAGGGGGCGATAATTCACCCCTCCACTTT. The chain couples TRBV4-1 to TRBJ1-6; 11 bases agree with TRBD1. The CDR3 loop spans 16 amino acids. Per the germline V gene, CDR1 is MGHRA and CDR2 is YSYEKL. The trim removed 1 base at V and 5 bases at J, leaving 1 base unmatched.

This rearrangement joins TRBV9 to TRBJ1-3, with TRBD1 identical over 7 bases. J gave up 2 bases and V 3 bases, and 8 bases lay outside the gene matches. Germline V gene sequence: CDR1 SGDLS, CDR2 YYNGEE. CDR3 size: 16 residues. The CDR3 DNA is TGTGCCAGCAGCGCCCGTGCAAGGGGGCCTGGAAACACCATATATTTT. Its translation: CASSARARGPGNTIYF. Filled out from reference TRBV9 and TRBJ1-3, the complete variable domain reads DSGVTQTPKHLITATGQRVTLRCSPRSGDLSVYWYQQSLDQGLQFLIQYYNGEERAKGNILERFSAQQFPDLHSELNLSSLELGDSALYFCASSARARGPGNTIYFGEGSWLTVV.